This T cell receptor (beta chain) stems from a study of long-term antiretroviral therapy in people with HIV. Researchers report immunoSEQ v3.0 was run at survey level. TCRdb's table, derived via immunoSEQ multiplex PCR, lists solely in-frame clones and lacks some. Among about 26,000 clones, 80% to 85% were seen once, and the ten largest hold approximately 15%. The CDR3 runs 14 residues. Germline lookup yields CDR1 SGHNT and CDR2 YYREEE (reference sequence). V shed 3 bases and J 2 bases; nucleotides not matched to a gene: 3. This chain uses TRBV5-4 with TRBJ2-7; 9 bases fit TRBD1. The TCR comes from a man aged 50 to 60 with HIV. The material was unsorted PBMCs, obtained 2.9 years after starting antiretroviral therapy. The DNA for the CDR3 is TGTGCCAGCAGCTCGGGACAGGGACCCTACGAGCAGTACTTC. It yields the protein CASSSGQGPYEQYF.